This TCR beta chain was recorded in a study of blood T cell repertoires in COVID-19. Study-level information: There were acute and convalescent COVID-19 samples, and they came from the United States, Italy and Spain. T cells, B-cell-depleted T cells, or PBMCs provided the cDNA or gDNA that served as material.

Donors in Cohort 3 who had recovered were those with two negative PCRs, healthcare professional clearance, or resolution of their symptoms. Under the authors' procedure: Amplification of reference gene primers was used by the study to estimate nucleated cell counts. Some clones are missing from TCRdb's copy, which holds only in-frame ones; the method was immunoSEQ multiplex PCR. The V and J calls and clone size come from that table; D and trimming were worked out from the DNA. Of fewer than 200,000 clones in the sample, about 79% were seen once. About this clone itself: Other nucleotide sequences from this sample produce the same CDR3.

With 3 bases removed from V and 3 bases from J, the gap between germline ends came to 3 bases. CDR3 size: 12 residues. Germline V gives CDR1 LNHDA, CDR2 SQIVND (reference sequence). V gene TRBV19 combines with J gene TRBJ1-5; D unclear. The source material was PBMCs or T cells enriched from blood (not recorded which). This TCR derives from a man between 45 and 60 years old who had recovered from COVID-19. CDR3 amino acids: CASSILNQPQHF. DNA for the CDR3: TGTGCCAGTAGTATTCTCAATCAGCCCCAGCATTTT.